What follows are 2 T cell receptor beta chains derived from one specimen sequenced in a study of shared clonotypes between healthy human individuals. Cells designated naive CD8 were CD45RO-negative and were positively selected for CCR7, with terminally differentiated effector memory CD45RA+ cells excluded. TCRdb keeps only in-frame clones here, not all; method: immunoSEQ multiplex PCR. The sample has some 2.1 million clones, 80% to 95% seen once. The sample comprised naive CD8+ T cells from PBMCs. Receptors were obtained from a young man in good health. Some clones in this sample may be carry-over from other donors' samples.

The V call is TRBV19, the J call TRBJ2-7, with 10 positions matching TRBD1. The CDR3 covers 17 residues. The V and J ends lost 2 bases and 0 bases, in that order; junction bases with no gene match: 7. Germline CDR1 and CDR2: LNHDA and SQIVND (reference sequence). The CDR3 DNA is TGTGCCAGTAGTATACCGGGACAGGGGTTGAGCTCCTACGAGCAGTACTTC. Translating gives CASSIPGQGLSSYEQYF.

The chain couples TRBV28 to TRBJ2-1; D remains ambiguous. V lost 3 bases, J lost 4 bases, and 13 bases lay in between. Germline CDR1 MDHEN, CDR2 SYDVKM. The CDR3 contains 15 residues. The CDR3 bases are TGTGCCAGCAGTTTCCGCTCAACCCAATACAATGAGCAGTTCTTC. It codes for CASSFRSTQYNEQFF.